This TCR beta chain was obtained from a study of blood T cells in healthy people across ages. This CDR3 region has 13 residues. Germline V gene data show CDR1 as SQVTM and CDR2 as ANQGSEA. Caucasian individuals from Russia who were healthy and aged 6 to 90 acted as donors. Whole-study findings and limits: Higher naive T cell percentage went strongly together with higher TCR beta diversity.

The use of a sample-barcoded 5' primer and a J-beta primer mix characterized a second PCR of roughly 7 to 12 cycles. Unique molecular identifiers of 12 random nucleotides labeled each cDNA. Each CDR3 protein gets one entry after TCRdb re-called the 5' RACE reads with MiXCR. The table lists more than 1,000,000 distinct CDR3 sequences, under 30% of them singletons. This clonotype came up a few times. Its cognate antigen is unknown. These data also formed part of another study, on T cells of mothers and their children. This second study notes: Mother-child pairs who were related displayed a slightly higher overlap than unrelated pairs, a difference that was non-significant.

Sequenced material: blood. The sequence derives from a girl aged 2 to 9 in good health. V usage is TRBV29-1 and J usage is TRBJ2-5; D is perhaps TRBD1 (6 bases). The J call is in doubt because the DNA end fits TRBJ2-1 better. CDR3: CSISGTPYNEQFF. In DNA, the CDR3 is TGCAGCATCTCCGGGACACCCTACAATGAGCAGTTCTTC.